This is a list of T cell receptor beta chains from one sample in a study of T cell clonotyping in hematopoietic cell transplantation. Here immunoSEQ multiplex PCR was the method, and the copy in TCRdb shows in-frame clones only, minus some. The sample consists of roughly 12,000 clones, around three quarters of them appearing once. The input for sequencing was peripheral blood mononuclear cells, taken 180 days after allogeneic stem cell transplant. The receptors originated from a male patient aged 60-69 years who had an allogeneic stem cell transplant from an unrelated donor, so the T cells may come from the graft donor. Some clones in this sample may be carry-over from other donors' samples. Each CDR3 is given with its conserved first and last residue. D genes are given only for firm matches. Rows give clone size only sometimes, using once, few, many, or a class for an expanded clone.

TRBJ1-1 NA NA TRBV25-1 TGTGCCAGCAGTGATTATGAATTAAACACTGAAGCTTTCTTT CASSDYELNTEAFF
TRBJ2-1 few NA TRBV4-3 TGCGCCAGCAGCCAAGATAGTACGCAGGGATACAATGAGCAGTTCTTC CASSQDSTQGYNEQFF
TRBJ2-1 NA TRBD2 TRBV6-5 TGTGCCAGCAGGGGAATAGCGGGCCCTTGGGGTGAGCAGTTCTTC CASRGIAGPWGEQFF
TRBJ1-2 NA TRBD1 TRBV15 TGTGCCACCAGCAGGACAGGGTCGGTTGCGTTGGGCGGCTACACCTTC CATSRTGSVALGGYTF
TRBJ2-7 NA NA TRBV28 TGTGCCAGCAGTCTCCAGCCTTTGGTTACCTACGAGCAGTACTTC CASSLQPLVTYEQYF
TRBJ1-5 NA NA TRBV28 TGTGCCAGCAGTCCTAGGACAGTAGGATATAGCAATCAGCCCCAGCATTTT CASSPRTVGYSNQPQHF
TRBJ1-2 once TRBD1 TRBV25-1 TGTGCCAGCAGTGAATGGGCAGGGACAGATGGCTACACCTTC CASSEWAGTDGYTF
TRBJ1-6 few NA TRBV25-1 TGTGCCAGCAGTGAACTCGGGAATTCACCCCTCCACTTT CASSELGNSPLHF
TRBJ2-5 NA NA TRBV30 TGTGCCTGGAGTCTAACGAGACAGTTCCAAGAGACCCAGTACTTC CAWSLTRQFQETQYF
TRBJ2-3 NA NA TRBV30 TGTGCCTGGGGGGGTTCGAAAAGCACAGATACGCAGTATTTT CAWGGSKSTDTQYF
TRBJ1-5 NA NA TRBV30 TGTGCCTGGAGTGTAGCCGGTCTTCGCAATCAGCCCCAGCATTTT CAWSVAGLRNQPQHF
TRBJ1-1 NA NA TRBV6-5 TGTGCCAGCAGTTACGCCTCCGAAGCTTTCTTT CASSYASEAFF